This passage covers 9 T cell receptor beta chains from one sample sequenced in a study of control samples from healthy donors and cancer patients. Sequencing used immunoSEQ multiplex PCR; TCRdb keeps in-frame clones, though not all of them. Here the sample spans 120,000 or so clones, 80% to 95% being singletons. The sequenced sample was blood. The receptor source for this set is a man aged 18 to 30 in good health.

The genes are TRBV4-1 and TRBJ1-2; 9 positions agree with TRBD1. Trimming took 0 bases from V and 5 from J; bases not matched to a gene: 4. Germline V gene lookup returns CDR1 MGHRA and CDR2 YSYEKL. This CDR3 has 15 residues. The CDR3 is CASSQEQGAIYGYTF. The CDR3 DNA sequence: TGCGCCAGCAGCCAAGAACAGGGGGCCATATATGGCTACACCTTC.

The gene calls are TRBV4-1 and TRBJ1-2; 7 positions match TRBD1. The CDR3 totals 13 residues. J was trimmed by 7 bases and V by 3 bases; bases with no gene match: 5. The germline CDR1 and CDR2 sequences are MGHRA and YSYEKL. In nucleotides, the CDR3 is TGCGCCAGCAGCCAGACAGGGCTGGCTGGCTACACCTTC. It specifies CASSQTGLAGYTF.

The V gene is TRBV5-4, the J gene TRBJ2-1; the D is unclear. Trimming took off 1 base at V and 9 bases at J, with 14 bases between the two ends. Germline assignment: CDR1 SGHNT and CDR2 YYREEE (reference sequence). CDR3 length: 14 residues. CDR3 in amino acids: CASSLISQEAEQFF. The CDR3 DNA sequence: TGTGCCAGCAGCTTGATTTCGCAGGAAGCTGAGCAGTTCTTC.

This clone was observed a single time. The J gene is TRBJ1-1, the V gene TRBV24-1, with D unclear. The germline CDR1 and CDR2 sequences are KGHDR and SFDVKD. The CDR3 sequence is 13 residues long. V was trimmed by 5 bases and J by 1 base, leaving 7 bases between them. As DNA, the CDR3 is TGTGCCACCAGTGGATCGGCGAACACTGAAGCTTTCTTT. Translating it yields CATSGSANTEAFF.

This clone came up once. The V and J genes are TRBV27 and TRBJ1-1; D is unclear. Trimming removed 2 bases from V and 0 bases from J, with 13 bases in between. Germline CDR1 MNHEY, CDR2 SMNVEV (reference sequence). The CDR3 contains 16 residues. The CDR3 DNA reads TGTGCCAGCAGTTTAGGTCCCGGGAAACTGAACACTGAAGCTTTCTTT. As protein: CASSLGPGKLNTEAFF.

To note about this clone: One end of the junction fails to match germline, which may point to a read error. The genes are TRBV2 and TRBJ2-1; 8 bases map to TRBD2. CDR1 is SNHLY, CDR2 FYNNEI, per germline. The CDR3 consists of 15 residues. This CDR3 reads CASSLSGSSYNEQFF. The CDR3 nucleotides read TGTGCCAGCAGTCTAAGCGGGAGCTCCTACAATGAGCAATTCTTC.

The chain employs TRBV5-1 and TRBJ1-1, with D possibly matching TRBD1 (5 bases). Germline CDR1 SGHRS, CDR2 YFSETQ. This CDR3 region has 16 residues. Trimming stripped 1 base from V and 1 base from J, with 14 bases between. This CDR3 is CASSLSGDWENTEAFF. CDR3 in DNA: TGCGCCAGCAGCTTGTCCGGGGACTGGGAGAACACTGAAGCTTTCTTT.

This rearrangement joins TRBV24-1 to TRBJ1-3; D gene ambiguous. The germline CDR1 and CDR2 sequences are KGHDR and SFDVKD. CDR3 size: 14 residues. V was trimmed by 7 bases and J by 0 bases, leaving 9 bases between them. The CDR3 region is CATRYGDSGNTIYF. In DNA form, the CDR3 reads TGTGCCACCAGGTACGGAGACTCTGGAAACACCATATATTTT.

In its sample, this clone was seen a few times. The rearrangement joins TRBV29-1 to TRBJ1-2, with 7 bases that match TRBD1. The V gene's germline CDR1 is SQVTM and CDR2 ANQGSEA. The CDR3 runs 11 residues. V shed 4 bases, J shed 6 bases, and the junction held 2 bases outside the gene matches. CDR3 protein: CSVGQGHGYTF. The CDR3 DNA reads TGCAGCGTTGGACAGGGACATGGCTACACCTTC.